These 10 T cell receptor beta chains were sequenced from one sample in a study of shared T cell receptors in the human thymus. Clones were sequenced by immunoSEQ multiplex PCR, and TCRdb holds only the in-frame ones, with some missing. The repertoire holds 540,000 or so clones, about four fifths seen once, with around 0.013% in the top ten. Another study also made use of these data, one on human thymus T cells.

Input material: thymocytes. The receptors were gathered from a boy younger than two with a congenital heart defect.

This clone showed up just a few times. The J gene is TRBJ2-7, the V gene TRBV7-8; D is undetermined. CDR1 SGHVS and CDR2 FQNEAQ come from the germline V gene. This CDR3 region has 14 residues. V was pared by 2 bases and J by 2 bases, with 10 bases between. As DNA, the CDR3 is TGTGCCAGCAGCTTAAATGGCGGAGCCTACGAGCAGTACTTC. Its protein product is CASSLNGGAYEQYF.

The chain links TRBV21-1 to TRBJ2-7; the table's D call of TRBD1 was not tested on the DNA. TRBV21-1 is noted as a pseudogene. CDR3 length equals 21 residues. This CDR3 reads CASSTRARETDTTPYSYEQYF. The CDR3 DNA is TGTGCCAGCAGCACCCGAGCCCGAGAGACAGATACTACGCCGTACTCCTACGAGCAGTACTTC.

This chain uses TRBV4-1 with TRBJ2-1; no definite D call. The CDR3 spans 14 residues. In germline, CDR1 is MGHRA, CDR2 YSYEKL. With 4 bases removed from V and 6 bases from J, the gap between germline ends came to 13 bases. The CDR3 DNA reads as TGCGCCAGCAGCCCCCCCTACTCCGTCAATGAGCAGTTCTTC. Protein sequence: CASSPPYSVNEQFF.

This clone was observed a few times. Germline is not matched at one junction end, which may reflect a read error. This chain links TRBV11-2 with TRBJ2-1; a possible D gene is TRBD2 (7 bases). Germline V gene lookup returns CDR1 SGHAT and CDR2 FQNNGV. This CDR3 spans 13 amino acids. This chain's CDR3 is CASSLPDGLGGIF. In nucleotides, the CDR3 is TGTGCCAGCAGCTTACCTGACGGACTAGGGGGGATCTTC. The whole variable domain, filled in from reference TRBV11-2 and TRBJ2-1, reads EAGVAQSPRYKIIEKRQSVAFWCNPISGHATLYWYQQILGQGPKLLIQFQNNGVVDDSQLPKDRFSAERLKGVDSTLKIQPAKLEDSAVYLCASSLPDGLGGIFGPGTRLTVL.

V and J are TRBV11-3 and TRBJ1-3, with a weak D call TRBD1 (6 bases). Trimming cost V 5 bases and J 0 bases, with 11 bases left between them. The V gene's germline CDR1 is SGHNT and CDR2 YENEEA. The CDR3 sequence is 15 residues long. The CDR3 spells CASSPNRDSGNTIYF. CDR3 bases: TGTGCCAGCAGCCCCAACAGGGACTCTGGAAACACCATATATTTT.

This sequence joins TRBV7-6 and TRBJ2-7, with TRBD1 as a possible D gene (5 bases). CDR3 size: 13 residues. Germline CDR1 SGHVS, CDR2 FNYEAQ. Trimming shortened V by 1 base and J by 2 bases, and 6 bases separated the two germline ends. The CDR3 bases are TGTGCCAGCAGCTTAGAGACAGCCTACGAGCAGTACTTC. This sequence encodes CASSLETAYEQYF.

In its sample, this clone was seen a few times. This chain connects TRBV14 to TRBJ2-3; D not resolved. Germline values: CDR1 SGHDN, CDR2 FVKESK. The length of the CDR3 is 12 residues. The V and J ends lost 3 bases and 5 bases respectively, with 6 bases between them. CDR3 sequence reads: CASSHSGDTQYF. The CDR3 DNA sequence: TGTGCCAGCAGCCATTCGGGAGATACGCAGTATTTT.

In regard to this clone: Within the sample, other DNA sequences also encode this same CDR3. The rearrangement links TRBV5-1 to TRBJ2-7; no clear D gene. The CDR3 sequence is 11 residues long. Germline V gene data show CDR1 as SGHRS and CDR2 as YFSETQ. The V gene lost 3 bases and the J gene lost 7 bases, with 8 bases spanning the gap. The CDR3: CASSSPGEQYF. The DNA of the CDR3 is TGCGCCAGCAGCTCCCCAGGAGAGCAGTACTTC.

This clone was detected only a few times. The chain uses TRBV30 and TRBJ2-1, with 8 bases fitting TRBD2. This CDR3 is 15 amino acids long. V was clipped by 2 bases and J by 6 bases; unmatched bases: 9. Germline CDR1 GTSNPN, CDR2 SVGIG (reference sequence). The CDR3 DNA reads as TGTGCCTGGAGTCCCCGACTAGCGCTACGCAATGAGCAGTTCTTC. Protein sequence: CAWSPRLALRNEQFF.

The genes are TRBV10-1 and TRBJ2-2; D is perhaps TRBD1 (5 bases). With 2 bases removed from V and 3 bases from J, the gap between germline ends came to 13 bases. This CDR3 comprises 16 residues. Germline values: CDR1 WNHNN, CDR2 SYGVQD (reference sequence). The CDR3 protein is CASSERQLPDTGELFF. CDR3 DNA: TGCGCCAGCAGTGAGAGACAGCTGCCTGACACCGGGGAGCTGTTTTTT.